This passage covers 28 T cell receptor beta chains from one sample sequenced in a study of T cell repertoires in cytomegalovirus infection. TCRdb re-called the reads with MiXCR, one entry per CDR3 protein. The repertoire holds roughly 990,000 distinct CDR3 sequences, with approximately 31% as singletons. These receptors have no known antigen. This specimen consisted of cultured CD8+ T cells from PBMCs, obtained from culture after CMV antigen stimulation. These receptors were taken from a human donor in good health (CMV status not recorded). Some clones in this sample may be carry-over from other donors' samples.

The V and J genes are TRBV12-3 or TRBV12-4 and TRBJ1-2; D not resolved. The CDR3 contains 17 residues. V gave up 5 bases and J gave up 1 base, with 20 bases separating them. The CDR3 region has the DNA TGTGCCAGCAGTCAAGGACTCCCGGTGGCCAATAACTATGGCTACACCTTC. This encodes CASSQGLPVANNYGYTF.

The V gene is TRBV27, the J gene TRBJ2-1, with 7 nucleotides matching TRBD2. CDR3 size: 14 residues. Germline CDR1 MNHEY, CDR2 SMNVEV (reference sequence). V lost 10 bases, J lost 8 bases, and 14 bases stayed unmatched. The CDR3 nucleotides read TGTGCCACCAAACCGGGACTACCCACGGATGAGCAGTTCTTC. As protein: CATKPGLPTDEQFF.

The chain combines TRBV6-5 with TRBJ2-2, with 9 nucleotides matching TRBD1. There are 17 residues in the CDR3. From germline, CDR1 is MNHEY and CDR2 SVGAGI. Trimming cost V 4 bases and J 3 bases; bases outside gene matches: 9. The CDR3 here is CASSSGQGGQDTGELFF. As DNA, the CDR3 is TGTGCCAGCAGTTCGGGACAGGGTGGGCAGGACACCGGGGAGCTGTTTTTT.

The chain combines TRBV6-2 or TRBV6-3 with TRBJ2-7; 8 bases line up with TRBD1. The CDR3 spans 12 residues. CDR1 is MNHEY and CDR2 is SVGEGT in the germline V gene. The junction had 4 bases not matched to a gene; V was cut back by 9 bases and J by 3 bases. CDR3 DNA: TGTGCCAGTCGGGACAGGATCTACGAGCAGTACGTC. Translated, it gives CASRDRIYEQYV.

V is TRBV7-9 and J is TRBJ2-5; D call uncertain. CDR1 SEHNR and CDR2 FQNEAQ come from the germline V gene (reference sequence). There are 13 residues in the CDR3. The V end was cut by 7 bases, the J end by 1 base, with 10 bases between. CDR3 amino acids: CASISGSQETQYF. CDR3 sequence (DNA): TGTGCCAGCATCTCCGGGTCCCAAGAGACCCAGTACTTC.

V gene TRBV19 combines with J gene TRBJ2-4; TRBD2 matches 11 bases. V lost 9 bases, J lost 6 bases, and 10 bases stayed unmatched. In germline, CDR1 is LNHDA, CDR2 SQIVND (reference sequence). The CDR3 is 15 residues long. In DNA form, the CDR3 reads TGTGCCAGAACCCGTGGGACTAGCGGTATAAACATTCAGTACTTC. It yields the protein CARTRGTSGINIQYF.

In this sample, this clonotype turned up once. The conserved final phenylalanine or tryptophan is absent from the CDR3, which likely points to a read error. This chain links TRBV6-5 with TRBJ2-3; D might be TRBD1 (5 bases). Germline CDR1 and CDR2: MNHEY and SVGAGI. Between the trimmed V and J ends, which lost 6 bases and 1 base, there was a span of 20 bases. The CDR3 runs to 17 residues. The CDR3 region is CASRTRGSQARTDTQYS. CDR3 in DNA: TGTGCCAGCAGGACAAGGGGCAGCCAGGCCCGCACAGATACGCAGTATTCT.

V is TRBV6-4 and J is TRBJ1-5; no definite D call. The CDR3 extends over 18 amino acids. Germline-derived CDR1 and CDR2 are MRHNA and SNTAGT. V lost 5 bases and J lost 0, with 20 bases in between. The CDR3 coding sequence is TGTGCCAGCAGTCAAGGCAGGTGGAAGCTAAATAGCAATCAGCCCCAGCATTTT. Its protein product is CASSQGRWKLNSNQPQHF.

This clonotype was picked up a small number of times. The rearrangement joins TRBV7-8 to TRBJ1-1; TRBD1 might be the D (5 bases). CDR1 is SGHVS and CDR2 is FQNEAQ in the germline V gene. This CDR3 has 15 residues. The V end lost 5 bases, the J end lost 1 base, and 14 bases lay between the germline ends. The CDR3 reads CASSPQGPRNTEAFF. CDR3 in DNA: TGTGCCAGCAGCCCTCAGGGTCCCAGGAACACTGAAGCTTTCTTT.

This clonotype was observed a handful of times. This sequence joins TRBV7-9 and TRBJ2-3, with D maybe TRBD2 (6 bases). V was cut by 5 bases and J by 2 bases, with 17 bases left in between. Germline V lookup: CDR1 SEHNR, CDR2 FQNEAQ (reference sequence). The CDR3 is made up of 16 amino acids. The CDR3 loop is CASSTRAGKVTDTQYF. In DNA form, the CDR3 reads TGTGCCAGCAGCACCCGGGCGGGGAAAGTCACAGATACGCAGTATTTT.

Ten or more counts support this clonotype. For the CDR3, the DNA is TGTGCCAGCAGTTTAGGACAAGGGTTAACTGAAGCTTTCTTT. Protein: CASSLGQGLTEAFF. This sequence joins TRBV12-3 or TRBV12-4 and TRBJ1-1, with D unclear. This CDR3 has 14 residues. The germline V and J ends were trimmed by 1 base and 5 bases, with 11 bases remaining between them.

The rearrangement uses TRBV19 and TRBJ1-1; 7 bases map to TRBD1. There are 17 residues in the CDR3. Germline loops: CDR1 LNHDA, CDR2 SQIVND (reference sequence). Trimming took 7 bases from V and 0 from J; bases not matched to a gene: 14. CDR3 region: CASKRDSPYRMNTEAFF. Written as DNA, the CDR3 is TGTGCCAGTAAGAGGGACAGCCCTTACCGGATGAACACTGAAGCTTTCTTT.

Points on this clonotype: The junction does not match germline at one end; this may be a read error. The chain recombines TRBV4-1 with TRBJ2-1, with D unclear. This CDR3 region has 15 residues. Germline V gene lookup returns CDR1 MGHRA and CDR2 YSYEKL. The CDR3 sequence is CASSQWNGEDNEQFF. In nucleotides, the CDR3 is TGTGCCAGCAGCCAATGGAACGGTGAGGACAATGAGCAGTTCTTC.

The J gene is TRBJ2-7, the V gene TRBV2; D remains unclear. This CDR3 is 13 amino acids long. Trimming removed 4 bases at V and 2 bases at J, with 9 bases between. The germline CDR1 and CDR2 sequences are SNHLY and FYNNEI. The CDR3 region is CASSGRRTYEQYV. In DNA, the CDR3 is TGTGCCAGCAGTGGTCGCAGGACCTACGAGCAGTACGTC.

The rearrangement joins TRBV7-9 to TRBJ1-4; 11 nucleotides line up with TRBD1. The V segment lost 4 bases and the J segment 7 bases; nucleotides outside the gene matches: 2. The CDR3 runs to 14 residues. The germline V gene encodes CDR1 SEHNR and CDR2 FQNEAQ (reference sequence). CDR3 protein: CASSSGQGAEKLFF. The CDR3, as DNA: TGTGCCAGCAGCTCCGGACAGGGGGCTGAAAAACTGTTTTTT.

This clonotype has only a few counts. This chain links TRBV7-9 with TRBJ1-5; TRBD1 might be the D (6 bases). The CDR3 has 14 amino acids. Trimming took 5 bases from V and 7 from J, leaving 15 bases between them. Germline V gene lookup returns CDR1 SEHNR and CDR2 FQNEAQ (reference sequence). The CDR3 reads CASSPYREGQPQHF. CDR3 nucleotides: TGTGCCAGCAGCCCGTACAGGGAAGGGCAGCCCCAGCATTTT.

This clonotype was seen many times. The chain joins TRBV27 to TRBJ2-1, with D hard to call. This CDR3 spans 15 amino acids. CDR1 and CDR2 from the germline V gene are MNHEY and SMNVEV (reference sequence). V dropped 0 bases and J dropped 0 bases, with 6 bases sitting between them. CDR3 loop: CASSLSQSSYNEQFF. As DNA, the CDR3 is TGTGCCAGCAGTTTATCGCAGAGCTCCTACAATGAGCAGTTCTTC.

This clonotype showed up just a few times. The J gene is TRBJ2-6, the V gene TRBV25-1; D perhaps matches TRBD2 (5 bases). From germline, CDR1 is MGHDK and CDR2 SYGVNS. The CDR3 has 17 amino acids. Deletions cut 0 bases from V and 4 bases from J, with 13 bases between. CDR3 in amino acids: CASSEYEVSGGANVLTF. The DNA for the CDR3 is TGTGCCAGCAGTGAATATGAGGTTTCGGGAGGGGCCAACGTCCTGACTTTC.

This clonotype showed up many times. The CDR3 DNA is TGTGCCAGCAGCAACCGGGACCTGTGGCTCTATGGCTACACCTTC. It codes for CASSNRDLWLYGYTF. The gene calls are TRBV7-2 and TRBJ1-2, with D tentatively TRBD1 (5 bases). This CDR3 is built from 15 residues. The germline CDR1 and CDR2 sequences are SGHTA and FQGNSA. V was trimmed by 5 bases and J by 4 bases, leaving 17 bases between them.

V is TRBV5-4 and J is TRBJ2-5; 10 positions match TRBD1. Germline V lookup: CDR1 SGHNT, CDR2 YYREEE (reference sequence). J was trimmed by 4 bases and V by 2 bases; bases with no gene match: 5. The length of the CDR3 is 15 residues. Here the CDR3 DNA reads TGTGCCAGCAGCTTTGGCGGACAGGGGGGAGAGACCCAGTACTTC. Translated, it gives CASSFGGQGGETQYF.

V is TRBV12-3 or TRBV12-4 and J is TRBJ2-1, with 7 bases matching TRBD1. The CDR3 sequence is 14 residues long. The J segment lost 5 bases and the V segment lost 7 bases, leaving 8 bases of the junction unmatched. CDR3 in amino acids: CASTLVDRDNEQFF. The CDR3 bases are TGTGCCAGCACACTCGTCGACAGGGACAATGAGCAGTTCTTC.

A word on this clonotype: At one end the junction does not follow the germline gene, possibly because of a read error. The chain links TRBV7-6 to TRBJ2-5, with 13 bases aligning to TRBD2. Germline V lookup: CDR1 SGHVS, CDR2 FNYEAQ. The CDR3 spans 14 residues. CDR3 in amino acids: CVSSTSGGASAQYF. CDR3 in DNA: TGTGTCAGCTCCACTAGCGGGGGGGCTTCGGCCCAGTACTTC.

The chain combines TRBV6-8 with TRBJ2-1; 7 bases are shared with TRBD1. V lost 6 bases to trimming and J lost 3 bases; unmatched junction nucleotides: 5. Germline-derived CDR1 and CDR2 are MNHGY and SAAAGT. CDR3 length: 14 residues. The CDR3 DNA is TGTGCCAGCAGCACGGCAGGGGGCTACAATGAGCAGTTCTTC. Translation: CASSTAGGYNEQFF.

The V and J genes are TRBV19 and TRBJ1-1, with TRBD1 as a possible D gene (6 bases). Germline V gene data show CDR1 as LNHDA and CDR2 as SQIVND (reference sequence). The V and J ends lost 6 bases and 4 bases respectively, with 12 bases between them. The CDR3 spans 13 residues. As DNA, the CDR3 is TGTGCCAGTAGGAAAGGGGGGCTCACTGAAGCTTTCTTT. Encoded protein: CASRKGGLTEAFF.

In this sample, this clonotype turned up a few times. V is TRBV6-5 and J is TRBJ2-5; 8 nucleotides line up with TRBD1. Germline assignment: CDR1 MNHEY and CDR2 SVGAGI. The CDR3 covers 18 residues. The junction had 12 bases not matched to a gene; V was cut back by 2 bases and J by 1 base. In DNA form, the CDR3 reads TGTGCCAGCAGTTACCTTATCCGGGACAGGCGGATCCAAGAGACCCAGTACTTC. This encodes CASSYLIRDRRIQETQYF.

There are many counts of this clonotype. V usage is TRBV6-5 and J usage is TRBJ2-2; 7 bases align to TRBD1. The CDR3 extends over 15 amino acids. Germline V lookup: CDR1 MNHEY, CDR2 SVGAGI. The junction had 8 bases not matched to a gene; V was cut back by 2 bases and J by 8 bases. DNA for the CDR3: TGTGCCAGCAGTTACCGACAGGGCCCCCTGGGGGAGCTGTTTTTT. Translation: CASSYRQGPLGELFF.

The sample holds one count of this clonotype. The V and J genes are TRBV7-3 and TRBJ2-3, with D tentatively TRBD1 (6 bases). The germline V gene has CDR1 SGHTA and CDR2 FQGTGA. The V gene lost 4 bases and the J gene lost 1 base, with 12 bases spanning the gap. This CDR3 comprises 15 residues. The CDR3 coding sequence is TGTGCCAGCAGCTCCGGACAGTTTGGCACAGATACGCAGTATTTT. This encodes CASSSGQFGTDTQYF.

J is TRBJ1-1 and V is TRBV27; D gene unclear. Trimming took off 0 bases at V and 5 bases at J, with 10 bases between the two ends. Germline assignment: CDR1 MNHEY and CDR2 SMNVEV (reference sequence). There are 14 residues in the CDR3. This chain's CDR3 is CASSLSAKGTEAFF. The CDR3 region has the DNA TGTGCCAGCAGTTTATCCGCTAAGGGAACTGAAGCTTTCTTT.